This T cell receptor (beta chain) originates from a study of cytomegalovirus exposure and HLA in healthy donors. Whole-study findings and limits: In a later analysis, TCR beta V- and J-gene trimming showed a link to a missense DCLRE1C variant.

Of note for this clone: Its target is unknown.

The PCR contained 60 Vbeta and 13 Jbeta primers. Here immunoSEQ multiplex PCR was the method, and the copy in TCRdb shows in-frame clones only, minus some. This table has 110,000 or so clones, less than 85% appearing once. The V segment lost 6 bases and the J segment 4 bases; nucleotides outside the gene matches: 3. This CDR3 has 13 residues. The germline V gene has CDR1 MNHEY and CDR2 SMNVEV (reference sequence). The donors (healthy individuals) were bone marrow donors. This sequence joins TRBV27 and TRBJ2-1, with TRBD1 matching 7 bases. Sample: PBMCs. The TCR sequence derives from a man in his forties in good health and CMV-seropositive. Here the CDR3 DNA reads TGTGCCAGCAGCCGGGACAGTTACAATGAGCAGTTCTTC. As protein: CASSRDSYNEQFF.